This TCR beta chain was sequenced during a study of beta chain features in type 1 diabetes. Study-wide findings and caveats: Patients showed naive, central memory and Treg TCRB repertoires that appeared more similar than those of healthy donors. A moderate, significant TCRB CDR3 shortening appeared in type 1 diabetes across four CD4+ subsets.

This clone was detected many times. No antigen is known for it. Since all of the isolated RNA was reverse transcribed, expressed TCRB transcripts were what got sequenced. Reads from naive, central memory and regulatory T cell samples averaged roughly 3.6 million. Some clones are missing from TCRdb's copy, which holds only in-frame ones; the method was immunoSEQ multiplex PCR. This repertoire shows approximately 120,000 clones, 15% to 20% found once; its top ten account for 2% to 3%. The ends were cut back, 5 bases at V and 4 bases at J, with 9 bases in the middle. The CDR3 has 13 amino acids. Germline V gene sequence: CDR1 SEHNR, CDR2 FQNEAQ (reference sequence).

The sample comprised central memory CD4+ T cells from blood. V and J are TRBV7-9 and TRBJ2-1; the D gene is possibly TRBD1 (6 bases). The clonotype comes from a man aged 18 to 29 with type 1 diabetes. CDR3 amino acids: CASSRTDYNEQFF. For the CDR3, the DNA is TGTGCCAGCAGCCGGACAGATTACAATGAGCAGTTCTTC.